The rows below give T cell receptor beta chains drawn from one sample of a study of neoadjuvant anti-PD-1 for oral cavity cancer. Generated by immunoSEQ multiplex PCR, the TCRdb table keeps only in-frame clones and is missing some. This table holds 37,000 or so clones, 35% to 40% found once. Sequencing was performed on tumor tissue, taken after nivolumab (anti-PD-1) treatment. The receptors derive from a person aged 35-79 years with oral cavity squamous cell carcinoma. Both conserved end residues are part of each CDR3. D genes are given only for firm matches. The listing skips clone size in some rows; elsewhere it reads once, few, many or a size class.

CDR3 protein	CDR3 DNA	J gene	D gene	V gene	clone size
CASSSTGRYGYTF	TGCGCCAGCAGCTCGACAGGGAGATATGGCTACACCTTC	TRBJ1-2	TRBD1	TRBV5-1	few
CASSYRDRGNEKLFF	TGTGCCAGCAGCTACCGGGACAGGGGCAACGAAAAACTGTTTTTT	TRBJ1-4	TRBD1	TRBV5-4	NA
CASSQDYVMNQPQHF	TGCGCCAGCAGCCAAGATTACGTTATGAATCAGCCCCAGCATTTT	TRBJ1-5	NA	TRBV4-1	few
CSVKWGALGEQFF	TGCAGTGTCAAATGGGGGGCCTTAGGTGAGCAGTTCTTC	TRBJ2-1	NA	TRBV29-1	NA
CASSLGAGVSNEQFF	TGCGCCAGCAGCTTGGGTGCGGGAGTGTCAAATGAGCAGTTCTTC	TRBJ2-1	TRBD2	TRBV5-1	NA
CASSLEFNTEAFF	TGTGCCAGCAGCTTAGAGTTTAACACTGAAGCTTTCTTT	TRBJ1-1	NA	TRBV7-9	NA
CASSLSILQGNTEQFF	TGCGCCAGCAGCTTGTCCATCTTACAGGGAAACACTGAGCAGTTCTTC	TRBJ2-1	NA	TRBV5-1	NA
CASSFQESYNEQFF	TGCGCCAGCAGCTTTCAGGAATCCTACAATGAGCAGTTCTTC	TRBJ2-1	NA	TRBV5-1	NA
CASSTFTGDYGYTF	TGTGCCAGCAGCACCTTTACAGGGGACTATGGCTACACCTTC	TRBJ1-2	TRBD1	TRBV9	NA
CASSESSQYF	TGTGCCAGCAGTGAAAGTTCCCAGTACTTC	TRBJ2-5	NA	TRBV6-1	NA
CASTQSGGWDEQFF	TGTGCCAGCACACAATCGGGGGGCTGGGATGAGCAGTTCTTC	TRBJ2-1	NA	TRBV28	NA
CASSGTGFEKLFF	TGTGCCAGCAGCGGGACAGGGTTTGAAAAACTGTTTTTT	TRBJ1-4	TRBD1	TRBV2	few
CASSESGTSGSYEQYF	TGCGCCAGCAGTGAGTCCGGGACTAGCGGGAGCTACGAGCAGTACTTC	TRBJ2-7	TRBD2	TRBV10-2	few
CASSLWKAGDSDTQYF	TGCGCCAGCAGCTTGTGGAAAGCGGGAGACTCAGATACGCAGTATTTT	TRBJ2-3	TRBD2	TRBV5-1	many
CASSVAGSGEANEQFF	TGTGCCAGCAGCGTAGCTGGAAGCGGGGAGGCCAATGAGCAGTTCTTC	TRBJ2-1	TRBD2	TRBV9	many
CASSVLSTGSEQYF	TGTGCCAGCAGCGTACTTTCGACAGGGTCCGAGCAGTACTTC	TRBJ2-7	TRBD1	TRBV9	NA
CAISDGQAAPNSPLHF	TGTGCCATCAGTGACGGACAGGCGGCCCCCAATTCACCCCTCCACTTT	TRBJ1-6	TRBD1	TRBV10-3	NA